This paragraph reports one T cell receptor beta chain. The target antigen is unknown. The CDR3 contains 14 residues. Germline loops: CDR1 MNHEY, CDR2 SMNVEV (reference sequence). The germline V and J ends were trimmed by 4 bases and 2 bases, with 11 bases remaining between them. Random hexamers served to reverse transcribe roughly 0.45 to 1 ug RNA. The immunoSEQ assay covered 54 Vbeta and 13 Jbeta segments for CDR3. TCRdb reprocessed the immunoSEQ multiplex PCR reads via MiXCR and lists one record per CDR3 protein. The data hold some 300,000 distinct CDR3 sequences, with roughly 85% observed a single time. The data are from a study of CD8 T cells in Susac syndrome. Overall study results and limits: As the study acknowledged, the number of individuals who were part of its TCR sequencing and HLA analysis was relatively small.

Relapsing-remitting disease, either stable or active, was present in the multiple sclerosis controls, who were treatment-naive patients. TEMRA cells were enriched by FACS, and CD4+ and CD8+ T cells were negatively isolated. The sequencing sample was made of CD8+ T cells from PBMCs. This rearrangement joins TRBV27 to TRBJ1-1; D is perhaps TRBD1 (5 bases). This TCR was recovered from a human donor with multiple sclerosis. CDR3 nucleotides: TGTGCCAGCAGTTCCCCACAGGAAAACACTGAAGCTTTCTTT. Translation: CASSSPQENTEAFF.